This T cell receptor (beta chain) derives from a study of CXCR3-negative and CXCR3-positive naive CD8 T cells. Study conclusions and caveats: Naive CXCR3-negative cells resembled naive CXCR3-positive cells in TRBV-TRBJ usage; memory cells differed. Naive subsets expressed similar surface CD5; TRB CDR3 features served to infer TCR strength.

Comment on this clonotype: Antigen: not known.

cDNA libraries for TRB were generated by 5' RACE incorporating UMI labels. TCRdb reprocessed the 5' RACE reads, keeping one entry per CDR3 protein, no DNA. This listing includes around 60,000 distinct CDR3 sequences. The specimen was naive CXCR3- CD8+ T cells from blood. Subset specified: CD45RO-CCR7+CD27+CD95- naive CD8+ T cells lacking CXCR3 (TNR3-). The clonotype originates from a human donor in good health. Some clones in this sample may be carry-over from other donors' samples.

CDR3 region: CSAPTTGTGSWEQYF. V gene TRBV20-1 combines with J gene TRBJ2-7; TCRdb gives TRBD1 as the D gene, but with no DNA this cannot be confirmed. CDR1 is DFQATT and CDR2 is SNEGSKA in the germline V gene (reference sequence). The CDR3 totals 15 residues.